These 16 T cell receptor beta chains came from one sample sequenced in a study of cytomegalovirus exposure and HLA in healthy donors. It was with 60 Vbeta and 13 Jbeta primers that the PCR ran. Using immunoSEQ multiplex PCR, the repertoire was profiled, and TCRdb retains in-frame clones only, with some absent. In the table there are about 93,000 clones, 55% to 70% of which are singletons. The sample comprised PBMCs. All receptors derive from a boy between 5 and 17 years old in good health and CMV-seropositive.

V and J are TRBV5-1 and TRBJ1-5; maybe TRBD1 (5 bases). Trimming took 3 bases from V and 3 from J, leaving 10 bases between them. The CDR3 has 14 amino acids. Germline CDR1 and CDR2: SGHRS and YFSETQ. CDR3 DNA: TGCGCCAGCAGCTGGGGGGGGGTCAATCAGCCCCAGCATTTT. It is translated as CASSWGGVNQPQHF.

The chain joins TRBV19 to TRBJ1-1; D is undetermined. Deletions cut 2 bases from V and 4 bases from J, with 8 bases between. This CDR3 spans 13 amino acids. Germline CDR1 is LNHDA and CDR2 is SQIVND (reference sequence). CDR3 sequence (DNA): TGTGCCAGTAGTATAAAAGGGAGCACTGAAGCTTTCTTT. Its translation: CASSIKGSTEAFF. The full variable domain, in which reference TRBV19 and TRBJ1-1 provide the parts outside the CDR3, is DGGITQSPKYLFRKEGQNVTLSCEQNLNHDAMYWYRQDPGQGLRLIYYSQIVNDFQKGDIAEGYSVSREKKESFPLTVTSAQKNPTAFYLCASSIKGSTEAFFGQGTRLTVV.

This rearrangement joins TRBV27 to TRBJ2-1; a possible D gene is TRBD2 (6 bases). This CDR3 has 16 residues. Trimming removed 5 bases at V and 2 bases at J, with 16 bases between. Germline-derived CDR1 and CDR2 are MNHEY and SMNVEV (reference sequence). CDR3: CASSDLGRDPYNEQFF. For the CDR3, the DNA is TGTGCCAGCAGTGATTTGGGGCGGGACCCCTACAATGAGCAGTTCTTC.

This chain connects TRBV2 to TRBJ2-5; possibly TRBD1 for D (6 bases). The germline V gene encodes CDR1 SNHLY and CDR2 FYNNEI. CDR3 length equals 12 residues. Trimming left V 7 bases short and J 13 bases short, with 19 bases between. DNA of the CDR3: TGTGCCAGCATAACCACCGGGACACGCTTGTACTTC. Residues: CASITTGTRLYF.

In this sample, this clone turned up once. The chain uses TRBV5-6 and TRBJ2-7; a weak D match, TRBD1 (5 bases). CDR3 length equals 14 residues. Germline-derived CDR1 and CDR2 are SGHDT and YYEEEE. The germline V and J ends were trimmed by 1 base and 1 base, with 9 bases remaining between them. The CDR3, as DNA: TGTGCCAGCAGCTTGAGCAGGACATCCTACGAGCAGTACTTC. Translation gives CASSLSRTSYEQYF.

This clone was observed a handful of times. CDR3 in DNA: TGTGCCTGGAGCCCCCGGGACAGGGCCATTCAGTACTTC. Amino acids: CAWSPRDRAIQYF. The chain has TRBV30 and TRBJ2-4, with 9 nucleotides matching TRBD1. Germline V gene sequence: CDR1 GTSNPN, CDR2 SVGIG (reference sequence). The CDR3 covers 13 residues. V was pared by 3 bases and J by 9 bases, with 6 bases of the junction left unmatched.

There are a few counts of this clone. The gene calls are TRBV19 and TRBJ1-6; D uncertain. This CDR3 is 15 amino acids long. Germline CDR1 is LNHDA and CDR2 is SQIVND (reference sequence). Trimming stripped 9 bases from V and 5 bases from J, with 17 bases between. The CDR3 is CASRMQAPDNSPLHF. The CDR3 DNA sequence: TGTGCCAGCCGCATGCAGGCACCCGATAATTCACCCCTCCACTTT.

The CDR3 here is CASSETGGGRNEQFF. CDR3 bases: TGTGCCAGCAGTGAGACAGGGGGCGGCAGGAATGAGCAGTTCTTC. The chain uses TRBV2 and TRBJ2-1, with 10 bases matching TRBD1. Unmatched junction bases numbered 6, after V lost 3 bases and J lost 7 bases. Germline lookup yields CDR1 SNHLY and CDR2 FYNNEI. The CDR3 is made up of 15 amino acids. The full variable domain, completed using reference TRBV2 and TRBJ2-1, is EPEVTQTPSHQVTQMGQEVILRCVPISNHLYFYWYRQILGQKVEFLVSFYNNEISEKSEIFDDQFSVERPDGSNFTLKIRSTKLEDSAMYFCASSETGGGRNEQFFGPGTRLTVL.

The chain uses TRBV19 and TRBJ1-5; D is unclear. Trimming stripped 4 bases from V and 0 bases from J, with 10 bases between. Germline V gene lookup returns CDR1 LNHDA and CDR2 SQIVND (reference sequence). CDR3 size: 15 residues. The CDR3 sequence is CASSTLDISNQPQHF. CDR3 in DNA: TGTGCCAGTAGTACTCTCGACATTAGCAATCAGCCCCAGCATTTT.

This clone was seen a few times. The sample contains more than one DNA sequence encoding this CDR3. This chain connects TRBV30 to TRBJ2-3; a weak D match, TRBD2 (6 bases). V was pared by 0 bases and J by 3 bases, with 10 bases between. The CDR3 sequence is 14 residues long. Germline V gives CDR1 GTSNPN, CDR2 SVGIG (reference sequence). As DNA, the CDR3 is TGTGCCTGGAGTGTACGCCGGGGGACAGATACGCAGTATTTT. Translated, it gives CAWSVRRGTDTQYF.

The chain uses TRBV6-6 and TRBJ2-3; tentatively, D is TRBD1 (5 bases). The germline CDR1 and CDR2 sequences are MNHNY and SVGAGI (reference sequence). The CDR3 is 14 amino acids. V lost 1 base, J lost 3 bases, and 8 bases lay in between. CDR3 in amino acids: CASSYLGATDTQYF. The CDR3 coding sequence is TGTGCCAGCAGTTACTTAGGGGCAACAGATACGCAGTATTTT.

The chain links TRBV2 to TRBJ1-6; TRBD1 matches at 10 bases. Trimming removed 7 bases from V and 3 bases from J; junction bases left unmatched: 3. The CDR3 has 15 residues. The germline V gene encodes CDR1 SNHLY and CDR2 FYNNEI. In nucleotides, the CDR3 is TGTGCCAGCACCTGGGACAGGGGCTATAATTCACCCCTCCACTTT. It codes for CASTWDRGYNSPLHF.

V is TRBV6-6 and J is TRBJ1-2, with unresolved D. This CDR3 contains 15 residues. V gave up 1 base and J gave up 4 bases, with 13 bases separating them. The germline gives CDR1 MNHNY, CDR2 SVGAGI (reference sequence). CDR3 nucleotide sequence: TGTGCCAGCAGTTACTGGAGGGAATCGGGCTATGGCTACACCTTC. As protein: CASSYWRESGYGYTF.

The rearrangement joins TRBV6-1 to TRBJ2-2; 9 nucleotides line up with TRBD1. V was pared by 4 bases and J by 1 base, with 7 bases of the junction left unmatched. From germline, CDR1 is MNHNS and CDR2 SASEGT. The CDR3 sequence is 17 residues long. DNA for the CDR3: TGTGCCAGCAGTGTATACAGGGGGCGATTGAACACCGGGGAGCTGTTTTTT. This codes for CASSVYRGRLNTGELFF.

This rearrangement joins TRBV5-6 to TRBJ2-7; 11 nucleotides line up with TRBD1. Germline V gives CDR1 SGHDT, CDR2 YYEEEE. With V trimmed by 3 bases and J by 12 bases, 5 bases remained unmatched. The CDR3 consists of 12 residues. CDR3 loop: CASSWGTGGMYF. The CDR3 bases are TGTGCCAGCAGCTGGGGGACAGGGGGGATGTACTTC. Together with reference TRBV5-6 and TRBJ2-7, the CDR3 gives the full variable domain: DAGVTQSPTHLIKTRGQQVTLRCSPKSGHDTVSWYQQALGQGPQFIFQYYEEEERQRGNFPDRFSGHQFPNYSSELNVNALLLGDSALYLCASSWGTGGMYFGPGTRLTVT.

This sequence joins TRBV5-4 and TRBJ2-7; TRBD1 aligns across 9 bases. The ends lost 4 bases at V and 5 bases at J; junction bases unmatched: 10. Germline V gives CDR1 SGHNT, CDR2 YYREEE (reference sequence). The CDR3 covers 15 residues. The CDR3 reads CASSPGTGRGDEQYF. CDR3 coding DNA: TGTGCCAGCAGCCCCGGGACAGGGCGAGGCGACGAGCAGTACTTC. The full variable domain, its missing parts supplied by reference TRBV5-4 and TRBJ2-7, is ETGVTQSPTHLIKTRGQQVTLRCSSQSGHNTVSWYQQALGQGPQFIFQYYREEENGRGNFPPRFSGLQFPNYSSELNVNALELDDSALYLCASSPGTGRGDEQYFGPGTRLTVT.